In its sample, the clone carrying this T cell receptor (beta chain) was seen many times. No antigen is known for it. A single record per CDR3 protein comes from TCRdb applying MiXCR to the reads. The sample holds roughly 630,000 distinct CDR3 sequences, about 24% seen once. This sample was included in a study of T cell repertoires in cytomegalovirus infection. Whole-study findings and limits: Of the TCR beta families, the public ones yielded a cumulative frequency that identified carriers of CMV plus the relevant HLA.

This CDR3 is 12 amino acids long. Per the germline V gene, CDR1 is SGHVS and CDR2 is FNYEAQ. The V gene lost 1 base and the J gene lost 13 bases, with 11 bases spanning the gap. The chain has TRBV7-6 and TRBJ2-1, with D tentatively TRBD1 (6 bases). Sample: CD8+ T cells from PBMCs. This sequence originates from a human donor in good health (CMV status not recorded). Some clones in this sample may be carry-over from other donors' samples. The CDR3 DNA reads TGTGCCAGCAGCTTAGGGCAGGGGCAACAGTTCTTC. Residues: CASSLGQGQQFF.